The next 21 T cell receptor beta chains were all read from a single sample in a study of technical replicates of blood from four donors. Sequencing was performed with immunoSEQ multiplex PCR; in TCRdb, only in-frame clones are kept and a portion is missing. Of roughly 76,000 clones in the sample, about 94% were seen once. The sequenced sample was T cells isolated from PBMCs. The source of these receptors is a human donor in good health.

CDR3 in amino acids: CASTDPGNTEAFF. The CDR3 DNA is TGTGCCAGCACCGATCCCGGGAACACTGAAGCTTTCTTT. The chain joins TRBV4-2 to TRBJ1-1; D is undetermined. V gave up 7 bases and J gave up 1 base, with 10 bases separating them. CDR1 and CDR2 from the germline V gene are LGHNA and YNFKEQ. The CDR3 consists of 13 residues.

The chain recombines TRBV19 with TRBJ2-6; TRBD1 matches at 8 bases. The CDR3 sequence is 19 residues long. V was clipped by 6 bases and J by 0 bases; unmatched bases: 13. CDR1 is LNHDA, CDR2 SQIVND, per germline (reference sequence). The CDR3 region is CASRPLGQGRASGANVLTF. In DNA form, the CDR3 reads TGTGCCAGTAGACCTCTAGGACAGGGAAGGGCCTCTGGGGCCAACGTCCTGACTTTC.

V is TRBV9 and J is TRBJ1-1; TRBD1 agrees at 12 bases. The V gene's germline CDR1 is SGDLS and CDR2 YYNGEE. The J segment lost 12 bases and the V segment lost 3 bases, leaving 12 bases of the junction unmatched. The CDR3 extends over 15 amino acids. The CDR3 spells CASSGAGTGGAMPFF. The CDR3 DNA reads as TGTGCCAGCAGCGGTGCCGGGACAGGGGGCGCGATGCCTTTCTTT.

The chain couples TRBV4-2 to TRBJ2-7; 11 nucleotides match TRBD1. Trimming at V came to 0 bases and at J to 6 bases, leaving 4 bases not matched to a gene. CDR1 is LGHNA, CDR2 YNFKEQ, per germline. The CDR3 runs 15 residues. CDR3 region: CASSQDKGQGGEQYF. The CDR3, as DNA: TGTGCCAGCAGCCAAGATAAGGGACAGGGGGGCGAGCAGTACTTC.

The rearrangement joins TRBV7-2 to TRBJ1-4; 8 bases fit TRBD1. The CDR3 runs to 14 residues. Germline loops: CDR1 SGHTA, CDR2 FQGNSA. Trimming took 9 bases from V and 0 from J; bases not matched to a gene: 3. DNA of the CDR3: TGTGCCAGTAAACAGGGGGCAACTAATGAAAAACTGTTTTTT. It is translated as CASKQGATNEKLFF. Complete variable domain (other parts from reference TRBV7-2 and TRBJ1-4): GAGVSQSPSNKVTEKGKDVELRCDPISGHTALYWYRQSLGQGLEFLIYFQGNSAPDKSGLPSDRFSAERTGGSVSTLTIQRTQQEDSAVYLCASKQGATNEKLFFGSGTQLSVL.

Here the CDR3 reads CASSLKGGTYEQYF. For the CDR3, the DNA is TGTGCCAGCAGCTTAAAAGGGGGCACCTACGAGCAGTACTTC. The chain employs TRBV7-9 and TRBJ2-7, with TRBD1 matching 7 bases. This CDR3 spans 14 amino acids. CDR1 SEHNR and CDR2 FQNEAQ come from the germline V gene (reference sequence). Trimming removed 2 bases from V and 2 bases from J; junction bases left unmatched: 3.

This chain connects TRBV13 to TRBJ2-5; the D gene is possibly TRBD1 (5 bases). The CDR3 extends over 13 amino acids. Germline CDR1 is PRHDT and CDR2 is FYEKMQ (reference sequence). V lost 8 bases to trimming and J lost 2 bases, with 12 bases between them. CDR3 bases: TGTGCCAGCCAAGGGGCTTCTCAAGAGACCCAGTACTTC. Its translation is CASQGASQETQYF.

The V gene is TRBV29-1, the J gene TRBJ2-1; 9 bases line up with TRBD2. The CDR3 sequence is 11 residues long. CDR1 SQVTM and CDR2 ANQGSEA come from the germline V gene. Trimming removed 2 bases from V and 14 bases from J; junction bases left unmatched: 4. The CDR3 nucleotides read TGCAGCGTTGAACTAGCGGGAACCAAGTTCTTC. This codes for CSVELAGTKFF.

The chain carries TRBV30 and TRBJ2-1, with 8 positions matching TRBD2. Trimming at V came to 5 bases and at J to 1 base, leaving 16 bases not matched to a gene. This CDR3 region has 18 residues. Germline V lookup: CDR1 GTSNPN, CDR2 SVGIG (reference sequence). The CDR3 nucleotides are TGTGCCTGGGGAGGGGCGGACGGGAGGGCAAGGTCCTACAATGAGCAGTTCTTC. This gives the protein CAWGGADGRARSYNEQFF. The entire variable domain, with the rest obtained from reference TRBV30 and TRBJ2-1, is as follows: SQTIHQWPATLVQPVGSPLSLECTVEGTSNPNLYWYRQAAGRGLQLLFYSVGIGQISSEVPQNLSASRPQDRQFILSSKKLLLSDSGFYLCAWGGADGRARSYNEQFFGPGTRLTVL.

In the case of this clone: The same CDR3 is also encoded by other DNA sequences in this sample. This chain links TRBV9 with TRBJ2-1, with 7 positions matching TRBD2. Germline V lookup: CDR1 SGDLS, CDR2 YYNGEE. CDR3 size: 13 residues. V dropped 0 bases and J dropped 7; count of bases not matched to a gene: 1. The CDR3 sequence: CASSVAGGNEQFF. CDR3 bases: TGTGCCAGCAGCGTAGCGGGGGGAAATGAGCAGTTCTTC.

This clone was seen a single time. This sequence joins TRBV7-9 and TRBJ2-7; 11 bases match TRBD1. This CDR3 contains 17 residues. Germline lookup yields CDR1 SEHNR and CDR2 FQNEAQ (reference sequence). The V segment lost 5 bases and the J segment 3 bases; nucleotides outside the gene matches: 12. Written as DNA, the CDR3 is TGTGCCAGCAGCCTTGGACAGGGGGCGATAAACTTCTACGAGCAGTACTTC. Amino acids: CASSLGQGAINFYEQYF.

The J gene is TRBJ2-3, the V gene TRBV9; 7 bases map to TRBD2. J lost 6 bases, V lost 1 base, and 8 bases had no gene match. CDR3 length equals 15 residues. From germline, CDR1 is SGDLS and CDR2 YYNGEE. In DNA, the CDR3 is TGTGCCAGCAGCGTATGGGGGGGAGAGATCGATACGCAGTATTTT. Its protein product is CASSVWGGEIDTQYF.

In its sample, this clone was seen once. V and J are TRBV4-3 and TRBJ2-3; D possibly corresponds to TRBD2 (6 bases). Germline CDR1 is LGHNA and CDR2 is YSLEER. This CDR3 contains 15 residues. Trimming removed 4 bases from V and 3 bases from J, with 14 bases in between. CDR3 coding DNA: TGCGCCAGCAGCCGACGGGACTCACTAACAGATACGCAGTATTTT. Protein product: CASSRRDSLTDTQYF.

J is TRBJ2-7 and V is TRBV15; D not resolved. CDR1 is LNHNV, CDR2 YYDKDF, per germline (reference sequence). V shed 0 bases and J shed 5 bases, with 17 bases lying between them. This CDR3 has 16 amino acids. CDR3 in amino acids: CATSRDLGGVRHEQYF. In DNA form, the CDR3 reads TGTGCCACCAGCAGAGATCTTGGCGGTGTAAGGCACGAGCAGTACTTC.

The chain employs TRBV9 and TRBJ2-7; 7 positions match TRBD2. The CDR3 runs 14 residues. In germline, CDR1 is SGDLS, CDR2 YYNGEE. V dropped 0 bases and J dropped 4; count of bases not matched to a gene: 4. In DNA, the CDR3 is TGTGCCAGCAGCGTAGACCCGCGGGGGTACGAGCAGTACTTC. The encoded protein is CASSVDPRGYEQYF.

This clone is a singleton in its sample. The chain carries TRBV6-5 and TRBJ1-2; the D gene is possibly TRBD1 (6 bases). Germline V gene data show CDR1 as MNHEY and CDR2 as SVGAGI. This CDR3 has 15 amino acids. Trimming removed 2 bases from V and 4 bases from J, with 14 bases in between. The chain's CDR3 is CASSYTTGHLYGYTF. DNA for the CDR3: TGTGCCAGCAGTTACACTACGGGACACCTCTATGGCTACACCTTC.

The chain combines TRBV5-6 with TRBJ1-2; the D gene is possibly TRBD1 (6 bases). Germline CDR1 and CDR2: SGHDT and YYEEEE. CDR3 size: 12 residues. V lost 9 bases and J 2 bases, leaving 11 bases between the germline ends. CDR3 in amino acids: CATGTMNYGYTF. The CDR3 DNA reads TGTGCCACCGGGACAATGAACTATGGCTACACCTTC.

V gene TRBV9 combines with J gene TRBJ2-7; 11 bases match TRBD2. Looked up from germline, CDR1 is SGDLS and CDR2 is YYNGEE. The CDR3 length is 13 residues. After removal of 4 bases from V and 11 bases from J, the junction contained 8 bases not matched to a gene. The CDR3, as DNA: TGTGCCAGCAGCCAAGGTAGCGGGAGGGCTAAGTACTTC. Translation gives CASSQGSGRAKYF.

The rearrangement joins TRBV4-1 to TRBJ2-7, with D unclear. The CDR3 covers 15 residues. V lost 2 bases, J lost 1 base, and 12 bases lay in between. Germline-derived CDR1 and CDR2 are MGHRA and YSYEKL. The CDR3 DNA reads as TGCGCCAGCAGCCAACGACAAGGCCAGTCCTACGAGCAGTACTTC. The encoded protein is CASSQRQGQSYEQYF.

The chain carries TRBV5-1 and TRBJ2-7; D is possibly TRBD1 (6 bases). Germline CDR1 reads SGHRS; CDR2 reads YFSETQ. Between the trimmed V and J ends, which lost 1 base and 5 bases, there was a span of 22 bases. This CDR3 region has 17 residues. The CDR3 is CASSLFMTWTVRDEQYF. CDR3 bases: TGCGCCAGCAGCTTGTTTATGACGTGGACAGTCCGCGACGAGCAGTACTTC.

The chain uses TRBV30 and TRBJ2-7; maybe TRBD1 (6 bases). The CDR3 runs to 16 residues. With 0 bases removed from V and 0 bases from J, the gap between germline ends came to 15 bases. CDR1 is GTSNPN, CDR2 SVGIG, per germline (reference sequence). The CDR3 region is CAWSVPRGHRSYEQYF. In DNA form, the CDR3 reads TGTGCCTGGAGTGTACCTAGGGGACATCGCTCCTACGAGCAGTACTTC.